Listed below are T cell receptor beta chains from one sample, sequenced in a study of CD8+ T cells in alopecia areata. The repertoire was sequenced with immunoSEQ multiplex PCR; TCRdb's copy has only in-frame clones and lacks some. Of 220,000 or so clones detected, more than 45% appear once; the ten largest clones hold over 0.4%. Sequenced material: CD4+ T cells sorted from blood, taken at week 0. The source of these receptors is a human donor with alopecia areata. Each CDR3 is given without its conserved first and last residue.

v_gene	j_gene	CDR3aa
TRBV7-3	TRBJ2-3	ASSLGRFTDTQY
TRBV18	TRBJ1-2	ASSPGDRLSYGYT
TRBV30	TRBJ2-1	ACISSGRSSYNEQF
TRBV5-1	TRBJ1-1	ASSFSGGNTEAF
TRBV15	TRBJ2-5	ATSVPAGTEY
TRBV18	TRBJ2-3	ASSPLAGGDTQY
TRBV7-8	TRBJ2-7	ASSLATGTSSYEQY
TRBV30	TRBJ1-2	AWSVPLQGTYGYT
TRBV15	TRBJ2-5	ATTDAGRVGETQY
TRBV6-1	TRBJ1-5	ASEEGWNQPQH
TRBV11-2	TRBJ2-1	ASSLGTSGGLYNEQF
TRBV6-5	TRBJ1-1	ASSQGTGRYTEAF
TRBV25-1	TRBJ2-7	ASSEWGTGSYEQY
TRBV6-5	TRBJ1-5	ASSPQGFTPPQH
TRBV9	TRBJ2-2	ASSVALENGELF
TRBV29-1	TRBJ1-4	SVLRHGNEKLF
TRBV5-1	TRBJ2-3	ASSRDIEEDTQY
TRBV2	TRBJ1-3	ASKVEGGNTIY
TRBV7-2	TRBJ1-1	ASSLAVGLNTEAF
TRBV6-1	TRBJ2-7	ASSRQEKGYEQY
TRBV10-1	TRBJ1-3	ASSEGQLGNTIY
TRBV11-2	TRBJ1-2	ASSLGSGQLFGYT
TRBV27	TRBJ2-6	ASSLLPLGGANVLT
TRBV19	TRBJ2-6	ASHRKDTGANVLT